The 24 T cell receptor beta chains reported below all come from one sample, sequenced in a study of T cell repertoires in cytomegalovirus infection. TCRdb independently ran MiXCR on the reads; one entry per CDR3 protein. Of 350,000 to 550,000 distinct CDR3 sequences in the sample, approximately 31% are singletons; the top ten hold around 13%. Sequenced: PBMCs. These receptors originate from a human donor in good health (CMV status not recorded). Some clones in this sample may be carry-over from other donors' samples.

Worth noting for this clonotype: A read error may be the cause here, since a much bigger clone is one base away. The V and J genes are TRBV7-2 and TRBJ1-5; D perhaps matches TRBD1 (6 bases). The V end lost 3 bases, the J end lost 3 bases, and 15 bases lay between the germline ends. CDR3 size: 16 residues. Germline loops: CDR1 SGHTA, CDR2 FQGNSA. DNA for the CDR3: TGTGCCAGCAGCTTGTTAGGGGGGGGGGACAATCAGCCCCAGCATTTT. It specifies CASSLLGGGDNQPQHF.

This clonotype has a handful of counts. The chain links TRBV6-5 to TRBJ2-5; possibly TRBD1 for D (6 bases). Germline CDR1 reads MNHEY; CDR2 reads SVGAGI. CDR3 length equals 13 residues. V was pared by 6 bases and J by 5 bases, with 13 bases between. The CDR3 nucleotides read TGTGCCAGCAGCTCAGGGGAATGGGAGACCCAGTACTTC. This encodes CASSSGEWETQYF.

This chain links TRBV7-9 with TRBJ1-2; 7 nucleotides agree with TRBD1. CDR3 length: 15 residues. Losses at the gene ends were 1 base for V and 8 bases for J; bases not matched to a gene: 10. Germline CDR1 reads SEHNR; CDR2 reads FQNEAQ (reference sequence). As DNA, the CDR3 is TGTGCCAGCAGCTTAGGATACCGCACAGGGGACGGCTACACCTTC. Protein: CASSLGYRTGDGYTF.

The CDR3 nucleotides are TGTGCCAGCACCGGACAGGTCGACGAGCAGTACTTC. Its protein is CASTGQVDEQYF. V and J are TRBV6-2 or TRBV6-3 and TRBJ2-7; 7 nucleotides agree with TRBD1. The germline V gene encodes CDR1 MNHEY and CDR2 SVGEGT. CDR3 length equals 12 residues. V shed 7 bases, J shed 5 bases, and the junction held 5 bases outside the gene matches.

This clonotype came up many times. The chain recombines TRBV7-9 with TRBJ2-2; 10 bases agree with TRBD1. Germline V CDR1 and CDR2: SEHNR, FQNEAQ (reference sequence). The CDR3 has 16 residues. V lost 4 bases, J lost 9 bases, and 11 bases stayed unmatched. CDR3: CASSSLRDRGMRELFF. In DNA, the CDR3 is TGTGCCAGCAGCTCCCTCCGGGACAGGGGCATGCGGGAGCTGTTTTTT.

Concerning this clonotype itself: It is likely a read error, because the conserved phenylalanine at the end of the CDR3 is missing. The chain joins TRBV29-1 to TRBJ2-5; possibly TRBD2 for D (5 bases). The ends were cut back, 0 bases at V and 4 bases at J, with 12 bases in the middle. The CDR3 spans 14 residues. Germline V CDR1 and CDR2: SQVTM, ANQGSEA. The CDR3 reads CSVEDPDFGETQYL. The DNA for the CDR3 is TGCAGCGTTGAAGATCCGGACTTTGGAGAGACCCAGTACTTA.

With regard to this clonotype: Being one base from a much bigger clone, this may be a read error. This chain links TRBV11-3 with TRBJ2-5; TRBD2 is a possible D gene (5 bases). The CDR3 runs to 13 residues. Germline lookup yields CDR1 SGHNT and CDR2 YENEEA. This CDR3 is CASSSGYQETKYF. In DNA form, the CDR3 reads TGTGCCAGCAGCTCGGGGTACCAAGAGACCAAGTACTTC.

The CDR3 here is CASSLKASPPDTQHF. For the CDR3, the DNA is TGCGCCAGCAGCCTTAAGGCAAGCCCGCCAGATACGCAGCATTTT. The V call is TRBV4-1, the J call TRBJ2-3, with D unresolved. The DNA end is a closer match to TRBJ1-5, so the J assignment may be wrong. There are 15 residues in the CDR3. The germline gives CDR1 MGHRA, CDR2 YSYEKL.

The genes are TRBV4-1 and TRBJ1-2, with a weak D call TRBD1 (5 bases). Trimming stripped 0 bases from V and 3 bases from J, with 11 bases between. Germline CDR1 reads MGHRA; CDR2 reads YSYEKL. This CDR3 comprises 15 residues. The CDR3 bases are TGCGCCAGCAGCCAAGATCCCCAGGGCGACTATGGCTACACCTTC. This sequence encodes CASSQDPQGDYGYTF.

This sequence joins TRBV10-3 and TRBJ2-3; tentatively, D is TRBD1 (5 bases). This CDR3 spans 13 amino acids. The germline gives CDR1 ENHRY, CDR2 SYGVKD. Trimming shortened V by 6 bases and J by 6 bases, and 13 bases separated the two germline ends. This CDR3 reads CAIREGVTDTQYF. DNA for the CDR3: TGTGCCATCAGAGAAGGGGTCACTGATACGCAGTATTTT.

Concerning this clonotype: This clone may be a read error of a much larger clone one base away. This chain connects TRBV7-4 to TRBJ2-1; D gene ambiguous. V shed 1 base and J shed 4 bases, with 5 bases lying between them. This CDR3 has 13 residues. The germline V gene encodes CDR1 SGHVT and CDR2 SQSDAQ. DNA of the CDR3: TGTGCCAGCAGCTTAGTGGAGTACAATGAGCAGTTCTTC. This encodes CASSLVEYNEQFF.

This clonotype occurred once. The chain uses TRBV5-6 and TRBJ2-3; D is uncertain. This CDR3 region has 14 residues. Looked up from germline, CDR1 is SGHDT and CDR2 is YYEEEE. Trimming took 1 base from V and 3 from J, leaving 9 bases between them. CDR3 sequence (DNA): TGTGCCAGCAGCTTGTCAATGAGTACAGATACGCAGTATTTT. It translates to CASSLSMSTDTQYF.

The chain joins TRBV11-3 to TRBJ1-1, with a possible D match to TRBD1 (5 bases). The V end was cut by 4 bases, the J end by 4 bases, with 16 bases between. The length of the CDR3 is 15 residues. The germline CDR1 and CDR2 sequences are SGHNT and YENEEA. The CDR3 loop is CASSSYRSLVTEAFF. As DNA, the CDR3 is TGTGCCAGCAGCTCTTACAGGAGCTTGGTCACTGAAGCTTTCTTT.

The chain couples TRBV7-9 to TRBJ2-7, with D possibly matching TRBD1 (6 bases). CDR3 length: 15 residues. The V and J ends lost 2 bases and 6 bases respectively, with 17 bases between them. Germline-derived CDR1 and CDR2 are SEHNR and FQNEAQ (reference sequence). The CDR3 loop reads CASSLSQGISGEQYF. Here the CDR3 DNA reads TGTGCCAGCAGCTTATCCCAGGGGATAAGTGGCGAGCAGTACTTC.

As for this clonotype: A much larger clone lies a single base off, so this may be a read error. The V and J genes are TRBV7-3 and TRBJ2-7; no definite D call. The CDR3 length is 13 residues. Germline values: CDR1 SGHTA, CDR2 FQGTGA. V was shortened by 8 bases and J by 2 bases, with 13 bases between the two germline ends. The CDR3 DNA follows: TGTGCCAGCTGTTCCCAGCCGCCCTACGAGCAGTACTTC. Translating gives CASCSQPPYEQYF.

The CDR3: CASSSLVSGGARETQYF. The DNA for the CDR3 is TGTGCCAGCAGTTCGTTGGTTAGCGGGGGGGCCAGAGAGACCCAGTACTTC. V gene TRBV12-3 or TRBV12-4 combines with J gene TRBJ2-5; 11 nucleotides match TRBD2. The J segment lost 4 bases and the V segment lost 4 bases, leaving 11 bases of the junction unmatched. This CDR3 has 17 residues.

There are a few counts of this clonotype. The chain has TRBV9 and TRBJ2-7; 9 bases agree with TRBD1. This CDR3 region has 14 residues. In germline, CDR1 is SGDLS, CDR2 YYNGEE. The V gene end was trimmed by 4 bases and the J gene end by 4 bases; junction bases not matched to a gene: 6. CDR3 protein: CASSPRQGEYEQYF. The CDR3 nucleotides read TGTGCCAGCAGCCCCCGACAGGGGGAATACGAGCAGTACTTC.

This clonotype was picked up a small number of times. The chain has TRBV5-1 and TRBJ2-7; 9 nucleotides match TRBD2. After removal of 1 base from V and 3 bases from J, the junction contained 11 bases not matched to a gene. Germline V lookup: CDR1 SGHRS, CDR2 YFSETQ. The CDR3 is made up of 17 amino acids. Written as DNA, the CDR3 is TGCGCCAGCAGCTTGAGAATCGATCGCGGGGGGGGCTACGAGCAGTACTTC. Translating it yields CASSLRIDRGGGYEQYF.

This clonotype was picked up a small number of times. The chain links TRBV27 to TRBJ2-1; D gene ambiguous. Trimming left V 4 bases short and J 4 bases short, with 20 bases between. CDR1 is MNHEY, CDR2 SMNVEV, per germline (reference sequence). The CDR3 contains 17 residues. The CDR3 DNA reads as TGTGCCAGCAGTTCCCGAATGACCCTTAATCTATACAATGAGCAGTTCTTC. Protein sequence: CASSSRMTLNLYNEQFF.

This sequence joins TRBV25-1 and TRBJ2-1; TRBD2 is a possible D gene (7 bases). CDR1 and CDR2 from the germline V gene are MGHDK and SYGVNS. The CDR3 covers 15 residues. The V gene lost 1 base and the J gene lost 9 bases, with 16 bases spanning the gap. As DNA, the CDR3 is TGTGCCAGCAGTGAATTAGGGAGGGGGGACGGTGAGCAGTTCTTC. This translates into CASSELGRGDGEQFF.

This clonotype was seen only a few times. The chain couples TRBV4-1 to TRBJ1-2, with D possibly TRBD1 on 6 matching bases. Per germline, CDR1 MGHRA and CDR2 YSYEKL. V shed 5 bases and J shed 4 bases, with 14 bases lying between them. The CDR3 is 14 residues long. The CDR3 sequence is CASSSENRAYGYTF. For the CDR3, the DNA is TGCGCCAGCAGCTCAGAAAACAGGGCCTATGGCTACACCTTC.

Of note for this clonotype: A much larger clonotype is one base distant, so this may be a read error. The chain recombines TRBV6-5 with TRBJ2-5; 7 nucleotides agree with TRBD2. Germline CDR1 and CDR2: MNHEY and SVGAGI. The CDR3 is made up of 13 amino acids. The DNA of the CDR3 is TGTGCCAGCTCCGGGGGGAACCAAGAGGCCCAGTACTTC. This translates into CASSGGNQEAQYF.

There are a few counts of this clonotype. The gene calls are TRBV4-1 and TRBJ2-7; 8 nucleotides align to TRBD1. The CDR3 loop spans 14 amino acids. J gave up 4 bases and V 3 bases, and 5 bases lay outside the gene matches. Looked up from germline, CDR1 is MGHRA and CDR2 is YSYEKL. CDR3 amino acids: CASSQYRGCYEQYF. The CDR3 coding sequence is TGCGCCAGCAGCCAGTACAGGGGGTGTTACGAGCAGTACTTC.

A remark on this clonotype: A read error may account for a junction end that differs from germline. The V and J genes are TRBV12-3 or TRBV12-4 and TRBJ1-1, with a tentative D call TRBD1 (6 bases). The CDR3 consists of 14 residues. CDR3 protein: CARSTFDRDTEAFF. CDR3 DNA sequence: TGTGCCCGCAGTACGTTTGACCGGGACACAGAAGCTTTCTTT.